Listed here are 14 T cell receptor beta chains from one sample, sequenced in a study of blood T cells in healthy people across ages. The second PCR ran roughly 6 to 11 cycles with a sample-barcoded 5' primer and J-beta primers. TCRdb passed the 5' RACE reads through MiXCR, listing each CDR3 protein once. The sample shows about 730,000 distinct CDR3 sequences, roughly 44% of them seen only once. The source material was blood. The source of these receptors is a woman aged 55-70 years in good health.

The chain couples TRBV18 to TRBJ2-3; D is undetermined. There are 15 residues in the CDR3. Trimming left V 4 bases short and J 4 bases short, with 15 bases between. Germline loops: CDR1 KGHSH, CDR2 LQKENI. The CDR3 nucleotides read TGTGCCAGCTCACAAACAACATCAGCCCCAGATACGCAGTATTTT. It translates to CASSQTTSAPDTQYF.

This clonotype has a single count. V gene TRBV20-1 combines with J gene TRBJ1-1; D unresolved. The V end lost 3 bases, the J end lost 5 bases, and 16 bases lay between the germline ends. The CDR3 runs 14 residues. Germline loops: CDR1 DFQATT, CDR2 SNEGSKA (reference sequence). In DNA, the CDR3 is TGCAGTGCTAGGGCCGGGTCCTTCGGAACTGAAGCTTTCTTT. Translation: CSARAGSFGTEAFF.

A word on this clonotype: A much bigger clone sits one base away, suggesting this may be a read error. The rearrangement joins TRBV7-9 to TRBJ2-7; possible D gene TRBD2, 5 bases. V was clipped by 5 bases and J by 10 bases, with 21 bases between them. Germline V gene sequence: CDR1 SEHNR, CDR2 FQNEAQ (reference sequence). CDR3 length: 14 amino acids. The CDR3 here is CASSPTDEGGTQYF. The CDR3 coding sequence is TGTGCCAGCAGCCCCACCGATGAAGGAGGAACCCAGTACTTC.

The V call is TRBV6-6, the J call TRBJ1-1, with 7 bases matching TRBD1. Germline trimming cut 11 bases from V and 1 base from J; bases unmatched to any gene: 7. The CDR3 length is 13 residues. CDR1 MNHNY and CDR2 SVGAGI come from the germline V gene (reference sequence). The CDR3 nucleotides read TGTGCCGGAAGCCAGGGGGGGAACACTGAAGCTTTCTTT. Amino acids: CAGSQGGNTEAFF.

This clonotype was detected only a few times. This chain connects TRBV20-1 to TRBJ2-3; D is perhaps TRBD2 (6 bases). The CDR3 covers 15 residues. Germline lookup yields CDR1 DFQATT and CDR2 SNEGSKA (reference sequence). V lost 0 bases, J lost 2 bases, and 12 bases lay in between. The CDR3 reads CSARDVGSFTDTQYF. The CDR3 coding sequence is TGCAGTGCTAGAGATGTCGGGAGTTTCACAGATACGCAGTATTTT.

The rearrangement uses TRBV20-1 and TRBJ1-4; D may be TRBD1 (5 bases). This CDR3 region has 14 residues. Germline V gives CDR1 DFQATT, CDR2 SNEGSKA (reference sequence). V lost 0 bases to trimming and J lost 5 bases, with 10 bases between them. CDR3 amino acids: CSARDDSRNEKLFF. The CDR3 nucleotides read TGCAGTGCTAGAGATGACAGCAGAAATGAAAAACTGTTTTTT.

The V and J genes are TRBV7-8 and TRBJ1-4; D might be TRBD1 (5 bases). Trimming took 5 bases from V and 3 from J, leaving 13 bases between them. This CDR3 has 15 amino acids. In germline, CDR1 is SGHVS, CDR2 FQNEAQ. CDR3 residues: CASSPAGRANEKLFF. DNA for the CDR3: TGTGCCAGCAGCCCGGCGGGCAGGGCTAATGAAAAACTGTTTTTT.

V and J are TRBV2 and TRBJ1-1; a weak D match, TRBD1 (5 bases). The CDR3 covers 14 residues. Germline V gene sequence: CDR1 SNHLY, CDR2 FYNNEI. Between the trimmed V and J ends, which lost 8 bases and 0 bases, there was a span of 13 bases. As DNA, the CDR3 is TGTGCCAGCGTACGGGGGACCCTGAACACTGAAGCTTTCTTT. Amino acids: CASVRGTLNTEAFF. Combining the CDR3 with reference TRBV2 and TRBJ1-1 gives the whole variable domain EPEVTQTPSHQVTQMGQEVILRCVPISNHLYFYWYRQILGQKVEFLVSFYNNEISEKSEIFDDQFSVERPDGSNFTLKIRSTKLEDSAMYFCASVRGTLNTEAFFGQGTRLTVV.

This clonotype was observed at least ten times. This rearrangement joins TRBV10-3 to TRBJ2-7; the D is unclear. The CDR3 spans 11 residues. Germline CDR1 ENHRY, CDR2 SYGVKD. V was pared by 8 bases and J by 3 bases, with 8 bases between. The chain's CDR3 is CAIGRSYEQYF. The CDR3 DNA reads TGTGCCATCGGACGGAGCTACGAGCAGTACTTC.

The chain has TRBV6-5 and TRBJ2-7, with TRBD1 matching over 8 bases. Germline CDR1 is MNHEY and CDR2 is SVGAGI. CDR3 length equals 15 residues. V gave up 6 bases and J gave up 0 bases; unmatched junction bases: 7. The CDR3 bases are TGTGCCAGCAGCCTCAAGACAGGGGACTCCTACGAGCAGTACTTC. Its protein product is CASSLKTGDSYEQYF.

The chain is built from TRBV29-1 and TRBJ1-5; 10 nucleotides agree with TRBD1. The length of the CDR3 is 15 residues. CDR1 and CDR2 (germline): SQVTM, ANQGSEA. Unmatched junction bases numbered 6, after V lost 5 bases and J lost 2 bases. CDR3 sequence (DNA): TGCAGCGTTTCCGGGACAGGGGATTGCAATCAGCCCCAGCATTTT. Translated, it gives CSVSGTGDCNQPQHF.

The genes are TRBV24-1 and TRBJ2-3, with TRBD2 matching over 7 bases. CDR3 length: 16 amino acids. V shed 3 bases and J 4 bases; nucleotides not matched to a gene: 9. CDR1 is KGHDR, CDR2 SFDVKD, per germline. The CDR3 nucleotides read TGTGCCACCAGTGATGTAGGTGGGAGGGCCCCAGATACGCAGTATTTT. Its protein is CATSDVGGRAPDTQYF.

This clonotype is a singleton in its sample. Just one base apart from a much larger clone, this may be a read error. This likely comes from a read error, as the CDR3 has no conserved phenylalanine or tryptophan at its end. This chain connects TRBV12-3 or TRBV12-4 to TRBJ2-5, with 9 bases fitting TRBD2. Trimming cost V 6 bases and J 11 bases; bases outside gene matches: 16. The CDR3 sequence is 15 residues long. As DNA, the CDR3 is TGTGCCAGCAGCCGGAGCGGGGGGCGCTACAATGAGCAGTACTCC. This sequence encodes CASSRSGGRYNEQYS.

This clonotype was counted a single time. The V gene is TRBV11-3, the J gene TRBJ2-1, with 9 nucleotides matching TRBD2. V dropped 9 bases and J dropped 8; count of bases not matched to a gene: 17. This CDR3 contains 16 residues. Germline V gives CDR1 SGHNT, CDR2 YENEEA. The CDR3 DNA reads as TGTGCCAGTAGCGGGGGAGGGGAGGGCGGGAGGTATGAGCAGTTCTTC. It codes for CASSGGGEGGRYEQFF.